The clone carrying this T cell receptor (beta chain) was detected a few times. V was clipped by 1 base and J by 12 bases, with 10 bases between them. Germline V gene sequence: CDR1 SEHNR, CDR2 FQNEAQ (reference sequence). The CDR3 loop spans 12 amino acids. This entry is derived from a study of blood T cells in healthy people across ages. A second about 6 to 12 cycle PCR used barcoded and J-beta primers. A tag from a template-switch adaptor with 12 random nucleotides marked each cDNA molecule. Researchers report that each sample yielded at least 2.5 million CDR3-containing paired-end reads. TCRdb re-analysed the 5' RACE reads in MiXCR, keeping a single row per CDR3 protein. The sample records some 1.8 million distinct CDR3 sequences, 39% being singletons.

Sequencing was carried out using blood. The clonotype was recovered from a human donor in good health. V gene TRBV7-9 combines with J gene TRBJ2-1; D is perhaps TRBD2 (5 bases). The CDR3 DNA follows: TGTGCCAGCAGCTTAGAAGAGGGTGGGCAGTTCTTC. Translation gives CASSLEEGGQFF.